Each of the 32 T cell receptor beta chains below was sequenced from the same sample in a study of blood T cell repertoires in COVID-19. The method was immunoSEQ multiplex PCR; TCRdb's version includes in-frame clones alone and lacks a portion of them. The repertoire includes about 230,000 clones, roughly 80% of them detected once, and about 8% sits in the top ten. Sequenced material: peripheral blood. The source is a woman aged 80 or over with acute or convalescent COVID-19.

The gene calls are TRBV25-1 and TRBJ2-1; 10 positions agree with TRBD2. The CDR3 runs 16 residues. V shed 2 bases, J shed 0 bases, and the junction held 1 base outside the gene matches. Germline V gene sequence: CDR1 MGHDK, CDR2 SYGVNS. CDR3 in DNA: TGTGCCAGCAGTGAAGCTAGCGGGAGCTCCTACAATGAGCAGTTCTTC. Translating gives CASSEASGSSYNEQFF.

There are a few counts of this clone. The CDR3 region is CASRGLPGGGELFF. The CDR3 DNA reads TGTGCCAGCAGGGGACTACCCGGGGGCGGGGAGCTGTTTTTT. The V gene is TRBV2, the J gene TRBJ2-2; 7 positions agree with TRBD2. CDR3 length: 14 amino acids. Germline values: CDR1 SNHLY, CDR2 FYNNEI. Trimming removed 6 bases from V and 7 bases from J; junction bases left unmatched: 8.

In this sample, this clone turned up once. The rearrangement joins TRBV5-8 to TRBJ2-1; 14 bases are a match to TRBD2. The CDR3 contains 19 residues. The trim removed 5 bases at V and 3 bases at J, leaving 13 bases unmatched. Per the germline V gene, CDR1 is SGHTS and CDR2 is YDEGEE. In DNA form, the CDR3 reads TGTGCCAGCAGGTTATCCACCGGGACTAGCGGGGGAGACTACAATGAGCAGTTCTTC. Translation: CASRLSTGTSGGDYNEQFF.

This clone was counted a few times. The CDR3 DNA is TGTGCCAGCAGTCTTAAGGGTGCAGGGGGAAGCACAGATACGCAGTATTTT. Its translation: CASSLKGAGGSTDTQYF. The chain has TRBV6-6 and TRBJ2-3, with TRBD1 matching 7 bases. V trimming: 5 bases; J trimming: 0 bases; junction bases outside the gene matches: 11. This CDR3 has 17 residues. Germline V gives CDR1 MNHNY, CDR2 SVGAGI (reference sequence).

The chain carries TRBV19 and TRBJ2-1, with 8 bases lining up with TRBD2. Germline V lookup: CDR1 LNHDA, CDR2 SQIVND (reference sequence). This CDR3 region has 13 residues. V gave up 5 bases and J gave up 10 bases; unmatched junction bases: 7. The CDR3 reads CASSEAGVREQFF. In DNA, the CDR3 is TGTGCCAGTAGTGAAGCGGGAGTGAGAGAGCAGTTCTTC. The full variable domain, with the rest looked up from reference TRBV19 and TRBJ2-1, is DGGITQSPKYLFRKEGQNVTLSCEQNLNHDAMYWYRQDPGQGLRLIYYSQIVNDFQKGDIAEGYSVSREKKESFPLTVTSAQKNPTAFYLCASSEAGVREQFFGPGTRLTVL.

The chain's CDR3 is CASSFGGAGGNTIYF. The CDR3 nucleotides read TGTGCCAGCAGTTTCGGGGGGGCAGGCGGAAACACCATATATTTT. The chain has TRBV28 and TRBJ1-3; D is perhaps TRBD1 (6 bases). CDR1 and CDR2 from the germline V gene are MDHEN and SYDVKM. Trimming took 3 bases from V and 4 from J, leaving 13 bases between them. The CDR3 has 15 amino acids.

The gene calls are TRBV7-2 and TRBJ2-1, with no clear D. CDR3 length: 12 amino acids. Germline-derived CDR1 and CDR2 are SGHTA and FQGNSA. V shed 5 bases and J shed 10 bases, with 12 bases lying between them. The CDR3 here is CASSPGEWEQFF. The CDR3 region has the DNA TGTGCCAGCAGCCCCGGTGAGTGGGAGCAGTTCTTC.

This clone showed up just once. V usage is TRBV6-5 and J usage is TRBJ1-1, with unresolved D. Germline CDR1 reads MNHEY; CDR2 reads SVGAGI. This CDR3 is built from 16 residues. V lost 2 bases to trimming and J lost 0 bases, with 13 bases between them. Here the CDR3 DNA reads TGTGCCAGCAGTTACAATCGGGGTAGGATGAACACTGAAGCTTTCTTT. Amino acid sequence: CASSYNRGRMNTEAFF.

V and J are TRBV2 and TRBJ2-5; TRBD1 matches 8 bases. The length of the CDR3 is 13 residues. Germline V gene data show CDR1 as SNHLY and CDR2 as FYNNEI. Losses at the gene ends were 6 bases for V and 5 bases for J; bases not matched to a gene: 5. CDR3 in DNA: TGTGCCAGCAGCGCGGACAGGGTGGAGACCCAGTACTTC. Protein sequence: CASSADRVETQYF.

As DNA, the CDR3 is TGTGCCAGCAGCTTAGTAGACTCTGGGGCCAACGTCCTGACTTTC. Amino acid sequence: CASSLVDSGANVLTF. The rearrangement links TRBV7-2 to TRBJ2-6, with D hard to call. The CDR3 is 15 amino acids. Trimming stripped 1 base from V and 0 bases from J, with 4 bases between. Germline CDR1 reads SGHTA; CDR2 reads FQGNSA.

This chain uses TRBV6-2 or TRBV6-3 with TRBJ1-5; 9 positions match TRBD1. There are 16 residues in the CDR3. Germline trimming cut 6 bases from V and 0 bases from J; bases unmatched to any gene: 6. CDR1 and CDR2 (germline): MNHEY, SVGEGT. CDR3 in DNA: TGTGCCAGCAGCGATCGGGACAGGGCTAGCAATCAGCCCCAGCATTTT. Translating it yields CASSDRDRASNQPQHF.

CDR3 DNA: TGTGCCAGCAGGAGGACGAAGGGGCCCTATGGCTACACCTTC. Protein: CASRRTKGPYGYTF. This chain joins TRBV6-5 and TRBJ1-2; TRBD1 is a possible D gene (5 bases). The germline V gene has CDR1 MNHEY and CDR2 SVGAGI. The CDR3 loop spans 14 amino acids. The V and J ends lost 6 bases and 4 bases respectively, with 15 bases between them.

This clone has just one count. The genes are TRBV2 and TRBJ1-4; 12 nucleotides agree with TRBD1. J gave up 11 bases and V 0 bases, and 4 bases lay outside the gene matches. This CDR3 is 15 amino acids long. Germline loops: CDR1 SNHLY, CDR2 FYNNEI. In DNA form, the CDR3 reads TGTGCCAGCAGTGAAGCTGGGACAGGGGGCTGGAAACTGTTTTTT. This gives the protein CASSEAGTGGWKLFF.

This chain joins TRBV19 and TRBJ1-4; the match to TRBD1 covers 9 bases. Germline loops: CDR1 LNHDA, CDR2 SQIVND (reference sequence). J was trimmed by 8 bases and V by 11 bases; bases with no gene match: 15. This CDR3 spans 15 amino acids. In DNA, the CDR3 is TGTGCCTCTAAACTCCGGGGACAGGGTGCGGAAAAACTGTTTTTT. As protein: CASKLRGQGAEKLFF.

This clone appeared a single time. The rearrangement uses TRBV29-1 and TRBJ2-3; 11 nucleotides line up with TRBD1. This CDR3 is built from 15 residues. V lost 7 bases to trimming and J lost 1 base; unmatched junction nucleotides: 7. Per germline, CDR1 SQVTM and CDR2 ANQGSEA. CDR3 loop: CSGGQGAVGTDTQYF. CDR3 sequence (DNA): TGCAGCGGAGGACAGGGGGCAGTCGGCACAGATACGCAGTATTTT.

The chain recombines TRBV14 with TRBJ2-3; D is uncertain. Trimming shortened V by 5 bases and J by 3 bases, and 6 bases separated the two germline ends. CDR3 length: 12 amino acids. CDR1 SGHDN and CDR2 FVKESK come from the germline V gene. The CDR3 region is CASSTTTDTQYF. The CDR3 DNA sequence: TGTGCCAGCAGCACTACTACAGATACGCAGTATTTT.

This clone was detected a few times. The J gene is TRBJ2-5, the V gene TRBV27; 8 positions agree with TRBD1. This CDR3 has 14 residues. V dropped 4 bases and J dropped 5; count of bases not matched to a gene: 6. Germline V gene lookup returns CDR1 MNHEY and CDR2 SMNVEV (reference sequence). Here the CDR3 reads CASSSGQGWETQYF. The CDR3 region has the DNA TGTGCCAGCAGTTCCGGACAGGGTTGGGAGACCCAGTACTTC.

This chain links TRBV15 with TRBJ1-4; D unresolved. V gave up 8 bases and J gave up 0 bases, with 10 bases separating them. Per the germline V gene, CDR1 is LNHNV and CDR2 is YYDKDF (reference sequence). This CDR3 is built from 14 residues. The CDR3 region is CATQRAATNEKLFF. For the CDR3, the DNA is TGTGCCACCCAGAGGGCCGCAACTAATGAAAAACTGTTTTTT.

This chain uses TRBV9 with TRBJ1-5, with a possible D match to TRBD1 (5 bases). This CDR3 is built from 15 residues. Germline V gene data show CDR1 as SGDLS and CDR2 as YYNGEE. V was clipped by 4 bases and J by 0 bases, with 11 bases between them. CDR3 in DNA: TGTGCCAGCAGCCCTCAAGGGGATAGCAATCAGCCCCAGCATTTT. Protein: CASSPQGDSNQPQHF.

The genes are TRBV7-2 and TRBJ1-6; possibly TRBD1 for D (6 bases). This CDR3 has 18 residues. Germline CDR1 is SGHTA and CDR2 is FQGNSA. V was clipped by 5 bases and J by 7 bases, with 24 bases between them. For the CDR3, the DNA is TGTGCCAGCAGCCCCCCCCAATATGGGGGCGGAAGGAATTCACCCCTCCACTTT. This encodes CASSPPQYGGGRNSPLHF. Together with reference TRBV7-2 and TRBJ1-6, the CDR3 gives the full variable domain: GAGVSQSPSNKVTEKGKDVELRCDPISGHTALYWYRQSLGQGLEFLIYFQGNSAPDKSGLPSDRFSAERTGGSVSTLTIQRTQQEDSAVYLCASSPPQYGGGRNSPLHFGNGTRLTVT.

Comment on this clone: Other DNA sequences in this specimen translate into the identical CDR3. The genes are TRBV19 and TRBJ1-1; D uncertain. The germline CDR1 and CDR2 sequences are LNHDA and SQIVND (reference sequence). Trimming left V 3 bases short and J 0 bases short, with 5 bases between. This CDR3 is 13 amino acids long. This CDR3 is CASSIRVNTEAFF. CDR3 coding DNA: TGTGCCAGTAGTATCCGTGTGAACACTGAAGCTTTCTTT. Drawing the rest from reference TRBV19 and TRBJ1-1, the complete variable domain is DGGITQSPKYLFRKEGQNVTLSCEQNLNHDAMYWYRQDPGQGLRLIYYSQIVNDFQKGDIAEGYSVSREKKESFPLTVTSAQKNPTAFYLCASSIRVNTEAFFGQGTRLTVV.

CDR3 amino acids: CASSQDLGRGRKNEQFF. CDR3 DNA sequence: TGTGCCAGCAGCCAAGATCTTGGCAGGGGTCGTAAGAATGAGCAGTTCTTC. J is TRBJ2-1 and V is TRBV3-1 (or the pseudogene TRBV3-2); weak D call: TRBD1 (6 bases). CDR1 and CDR2 from the germline V gene are LGHDT and YNNKEL (reference sequence). This CDR3 region has 17 residues. Trimming stripped 0 bases from V and 7 bases from J, with 19 bases between.

This chain links TRBV5-1 with TRBJ1-1; TRBD1 matches at 7 bases. CDR1 and CDR2 (germline): SGHRS, YFSETQ. The V gene end was trimmed by 4 bases and the J gene end by 0 bases; junction bases not matched to a gene: 6. This CDR3 is 15 amino acids long. The CDR3 spells CASSPPGTVNTEAFF. CDR3 coding DNA: TGCGCCAGCAGCCCCCCCGGGACAGTGAACACTGAAGCTTTCTTT.

The rearrangement uses TRBV28 and TRBJ2-1; D remains unclear. CDR3 length: 18 amino acids. CDR1 MDHEN and CDR2 SYDVKM come from the germline V gene. V dropped 4 bases and J dropped 4 bases, with 23 bases sitting between them. CDR3 protein: CASSSEVVERLRYNEQFF. As DNA, the CDR3 is TGTGCCAGCAGTTCCGAAGTCGTCGAGCGTCTGAGATACAATGAGCAGTTCTTC.

The CDR3 DNA sequence: TGTGCCAGCAGTGAAAAACAGTGGGATGGCTACACCTTC. Amino acids: CASSEKQWDGYTF. The J gene is TRBJ1-2, the V gene TRBV6-1; no clear D gene. The length of the CDR3 is 13 residues. The germline V and J ends were trimmed by 2 bases and 6 bases, with 10 bases remaining between them. Per the germline V gene, CDR1 is MNHNS and CDR2 is SASEGT.

The genes are TRBV3-1 (or the pseudogene TRBV3-2) and TRBJ2-3; D not certain. This CDR3 is built from 14 residues. Germline V lookup: CDR1 LGHDT, CDR2 YNNKEL (reference sequence). The ends were cut back, 6 bases at V and 4 bases at J, with 14 bases in the middle. In DNA form, the CDR3 reads TGTGCCAGCAGTCTTGCCCTATCCCCAGATACGCAGTATTTT. Translating it yields CASSLALSPDTQYF.

This clone came up a few times. V usage is TRBV28 and J usage is TRBJ1-1; perhaps TRBD1 as D (6 bases). The CDR3 length is 12 residues. Germline loops: CDR1 MDHEN, CDR2 SYDVKM. Between the trimmed V and J ends, which lost 5 bases and 10 bases, there was a span of 14 bases. The CDR3 coding sequence is TGTGCCAGCAGTCCGTCGGAAGGGGGAGCTTTCTTT. It specifies CASSPSEGGAFF. Supplemented by reference TRBV28 and TRBJ1-1, the full variable domain reads DVKVTQSSRYLVKRTGEKVFLECVQDMDHENMFWYRQDPGLGLRLIYFSYDVKMKEKGDIPEGYSVSREKKERFSLILESASTNQTSMYLCASSPSEGGAFFGQGTRLTVV.

This chain links TRBV3-1 (or the pseudogene TRBV3-2) with TRBJ2-7; 7 bases line up with TRBD2. Trimming removed 3 bases from V and 3 bases from J; junction bases left unmatched: 8. The CDR3 runs to 15 residues. From germline, CDR1 is LGHDT and CDR2 YNNKEL (reference sequence). The CDR3 DNA reads TGTGCCAGCAGCCAGGCCAGCCCGGGGGGCTACGAGCAGTACTTC. Translating it yields CASSQASPGGYEQYF.

The chain is built from TRBV28 and TRBJ1-2; maybe TRBD1 (5 bases). CDR1 and CDR2 (germline): MDHEN, SYDVKM. V was clipped by 6 bases and J by 6 bases, with 11 bases between them. There are 12 residues in the CDR3. CDR3 sequence reads: CASSPGWDGYTF. The CDR3 DNA is TGTGCCAGCAGCCCAGGGTGGGATGGCTACACCTTC.

Regarding this clone: Other DNA sequences in the same sample also yield this CDR3. This rearrangement joins TRBV2 to TRBJ1-1; 9 bases match TRBD1. There are 14 residues in the CDR3. V trimming: 4 bases; J trimming: 2 bases; junction bases outside the gene matches: 2. CDR1 is SNHLY and CDR2 is FYNNEI in the germline V gene. The CDR3 coding sequence is TGTGCCAGCAGTGGGGGACAGGGAAACACTGAAGCTTTCTTT. Translating gives CASSGGQGNTEAFF.

This clone is a singleton in its sample. The J gene is TRBJ2-5, the V gene TRBV7-8, with 7 bases aligning to TRBD2. This CDR3 region has 14 residues. The germline CDR1 and CDR2 sequences are SGHVS and FQNEAQ. Trimming at V came to 1 base and at J to 4 bases, leaving 3 bases not matched to a gene. In DNA, the CDR3 is TGTGCCAGCAGCTTAGGTCCTAGCGGAGAGACCCAGTACTTC. It translates to CASSLGPSGETQYF.

The chain recombines TRBV19 with TRBJ2-2; D is possibly TRBD2 (6 bases). This CDR3 region has 15 residues. The V gene lost 3 bases and the J gene lost 1 base, with 9 bases spanning the gap. The V gene's germline CDR1 is LNHDA and CDR2 SQIVND (reference sequence). CDR3 region: CASSMWGVNTGELFF. DNA for the CDR3: TGTGCCAGTAGTATGTGGGGGGTGAACACCGGGGAGCTGTTTTTT.